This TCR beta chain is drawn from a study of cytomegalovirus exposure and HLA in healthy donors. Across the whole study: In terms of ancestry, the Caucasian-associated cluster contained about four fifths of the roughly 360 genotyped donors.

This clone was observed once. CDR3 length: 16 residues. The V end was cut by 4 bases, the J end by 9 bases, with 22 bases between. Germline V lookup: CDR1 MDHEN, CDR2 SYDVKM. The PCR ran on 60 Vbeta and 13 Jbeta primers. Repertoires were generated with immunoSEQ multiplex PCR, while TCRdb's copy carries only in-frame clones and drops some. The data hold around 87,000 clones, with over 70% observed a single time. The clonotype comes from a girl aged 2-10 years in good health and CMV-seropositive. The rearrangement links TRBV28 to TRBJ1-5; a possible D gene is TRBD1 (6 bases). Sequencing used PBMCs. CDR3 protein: CASSSRQVYSARPQHF. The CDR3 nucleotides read TGTGCCAGCAGTTCCCGACAGGTATATTCAGCTAGGCCCCAGCATTTT.